This T cell receptor (beta chain) was captured by sequencing in a study of Ad26.COV2.S vaccination and SARS-CoV-2 variants. Whole-study results and caveats: It was reported that spike-specific CD8+ and CD4+ T cell responses were substantially broad after vaccination. Measures of TCR breadth and depth may have fallen short of total T cell responses.

V was pared by 3 bases and J by 0 bases, with 11 bases of the junction left unmatched. Germline CDR1 is SGHKS and CDR2 is YYEKEE (reference sequence). CDR3 length equals 20 residues. The table came from immunoSEQ multiplex PCR; TCRdb's copy has only in-frame clones and leaves some out. Among around 86,000 clones, 82% were seen once, and the ten largest hold 16%. Details on this clone: Antigen: not known.

This chain joins TRBV5-5 and TRBJ2-3, with 15 nucleotides matching TRBD2. This TCR derives from a human donor who had recovered from COVID-19. Sample: peripheral blood, taken after recovery from COVID-19. This CDR3 reads CASSWEGGLAGGTSTDTQYF. The CDR3 coding sequence is TGTGCCAGCAGCTGGGAGGGGGGACTAGCGGGAGGAACTAGCACAGATACGCAGTATTTT.